This T cell receptor beta chain came from a study of cytomegalovirus exposure and HLA in healthy donors. Study at large: An earlier analysis found some 100 million unique TCR beta sequences from approximately 170 million T cells.

The PCR had 60 Vbeta and 13 Jbeta primers. The method was immunoSEQ multiplex PCR; TCRdb's version includes in-frame clones alone and lacks a portion of them. The table lists under 300,000 clones, roughly two thirds of them singletons, with under 2.5% in the top ten. Study-level points and caveats: The authors judged a highly shared variant cluster likely a sequencing artifact. Being productive about 87% or about 30% of the time was typical of most TCR beta V segments in an earlier analysis.

J was trimmed by 7 bases and V by 4 bases; bases with no gene match: 11. This CDR3 comprises 15 residues. CDR1 SQVTM and CDR2 ANQGSEA come from the germline V gene. Notes on this clone: Antigen: not known.

The source material was PBMCs. The clonotype was recovered from a female donor in good health and CMV-seronegative. V gene TRBV29-1 combines with J gene TRBJ1-2, with 11 bases aligning to TRBD1. CDR3 loop: CSVAILGQGAGGYTF. CDR3 in DNA: TGCAGCGTTGCAATACTCGGACAGGGGGCGGGTGGCTACACCTTC.